This T cell receptor beta chain was obtained from a study of glioma-infiltrating T cells. General study results and limits: CDR3 overlap between tissue and blood was very small. Above-expected tissue-blood divergence occurred in all gliomas, most in low-grade ones.

Using RNA template, CDR3s of TCR alpha and beta were amplified with iRepertoire arm-PCR. One-step reverse transcription and amplification started from approximately 100-400 ng of tissue mRNA or PBMC total RNA. Each CDR3 protein gets one entry after TCRdb re-called the multiplex PCR reads with MiXCR. The data hold about 94,000 distinct CDR3 sequences, with less than 30% observed a single time. CDR1 and CDR2 (germline): MNHNS, SASEGT. The CDR3 spans 14 residues. V shed 5 bases and J shed 4 bases, with 14 bases lying between them. Many counts were recorded for this clonotype. Its cognate antigen is unknown.

The clonotype comes from a human donor with low-grade glioma or glioblastoma, undergoing nonglioma brain surgery, or in good health (not recorded which). This sequence joins TRBV6-1 and TRBJ1-1, with D maybe TRBD1 (5 bases). The specimen sequenced was glioma tissue, nonneoplastic brain tissue, or PBMCs (not recorded which). The CDR3 DNA reads TGTGCCAGCAGTCCCCTAAGGGGAGGCACTGAAGCTTTCTTT. Its protein product is CASSPLRGGTEAFF.